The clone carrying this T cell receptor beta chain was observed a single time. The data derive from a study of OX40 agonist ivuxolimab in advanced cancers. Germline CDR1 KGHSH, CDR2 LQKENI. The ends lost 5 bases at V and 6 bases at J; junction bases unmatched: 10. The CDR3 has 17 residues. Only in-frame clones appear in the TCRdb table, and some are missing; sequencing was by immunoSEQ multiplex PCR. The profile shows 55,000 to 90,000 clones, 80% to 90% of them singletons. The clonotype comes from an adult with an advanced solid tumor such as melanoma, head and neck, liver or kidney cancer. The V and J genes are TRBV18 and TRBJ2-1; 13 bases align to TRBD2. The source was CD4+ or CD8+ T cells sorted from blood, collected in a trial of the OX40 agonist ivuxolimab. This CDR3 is CASSAGTSGKFINEQFF. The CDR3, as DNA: TGTGCCAGCTCAGCCGGGACTAGCGGGAAATTTATCAATGAGCAGTTCTTC.